This T cell receptor beta chain was observed in a study of cytomegalovirus exposure and HLA in healthy donors. In regard to this clone: The antigen is unknown.

PCR amplification relied on 60 Vbeta primers (plus 13 Jbeta primers). Generated by immunoSEQ multiplex PCR, the TCRdb table keeps only in-frame clones and is missing some. This repertoire shows about 190,000 clones, more than 75% found once; its top ten account for around 3.7%. Study-level results: In an earlier analysis, in under 700 donors, most V segments appeared productive either ~90% or ~30% of the time. Likely technical artifact: a cluster of highly shared sequence variants.

Each donor's status was that of a healthy bone marrow donor. The sequence came from a middle-aged man in good health and CMV-seropositive. Sequencing was carried out using PBMCs.

The CDR3 here is CASSFRGKAGNQPQHF. In DNA form, the CDR3 reads TGTGCCAGCAGTTTCCGGGGAAAAGCGGGCAATCAGCCCCAGCATTTT. The V and J genes are TRBV28 and TRBJ1-5; D unclear. V dropped 3 bases and J dropped 2 bases, with 14 bases sitting between them. Germline assignment: CDR1 MDHEN and CDR2 SYDVKM. CDR3 length: 16 amino acids.